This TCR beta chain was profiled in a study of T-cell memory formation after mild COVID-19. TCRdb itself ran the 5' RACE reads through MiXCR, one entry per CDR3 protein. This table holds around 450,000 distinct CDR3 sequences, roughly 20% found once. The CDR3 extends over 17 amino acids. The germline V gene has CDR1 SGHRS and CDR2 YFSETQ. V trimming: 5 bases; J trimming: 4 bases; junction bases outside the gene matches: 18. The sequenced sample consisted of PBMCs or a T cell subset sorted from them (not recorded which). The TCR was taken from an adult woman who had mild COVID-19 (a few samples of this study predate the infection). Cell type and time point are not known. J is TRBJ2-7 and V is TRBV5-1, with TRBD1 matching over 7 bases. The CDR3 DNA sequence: TGCGCCAGCAGTCTACGACAGGGAAGTGATCCGAATTACGAGCAGTACTTC. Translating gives CASSLRQGSDPNYEQYF.